Listed below are T cell receptor beta chains from one sample, sequenced in a study of blood T cell repertoires in COVID-19. The method was immunoSEQ multiplex PCR; TCRdb's version includes in-frame clones alone and lacks a portion of them. The table has 250,000 to 300,000 clones, 70% to 90% seen once. Specimen: peripheral blood. These receptors were taken from a woman between 40 and 50 years old with acute or convalescent COVID-19. Each CDR3 is given with its conserved first and last residue. The order of the fields is clone size, J gene, V gene, D gene, CDR3 protein, CDR3 DNA. A D gene is named only where the DNA matches it firmly. Clone sizes are given selectively: once, few, many, or a class where the clone is expanded.

>-|TRBJ1-2|TRBV19|TRBD1
CASSRSSGTGLNYGYTF
TGTGCCAGTAGTAGGAGCTCCGGGACAGGACTTAACTATGGCTACACCTTC
>-|TRBJ1-2|TRBV12-3/TRBV12-4|-
CASSPGYGYTF
TGTGCCAGCAGTCCAGGGTATGGCTACACCTTC
>-|TRBJ1-6|TRBV10-3|-
CAIGPESDSPLHF
TGTGCCATCGGGCCCGAGTCAGATTCACCCCTCCACTTT
>-|TRBJ1-3|TRBV3-1/TRBV3-2|TRBD1
CASSPLRQGENTIYF
TGTGCCAGCAGCCCCCTCAGACAGGGGGAAAACACCATATATTTT
>-|TRBJ1-1|TRBV10-1|TRBD1
CASSESLRQGAPEAFF
TGCGCCAGCAGTGAGTCATTGCGACAGGGGGCACCTGAAGCTTTCTTT
>-|TRBJ2-3|TRBV25-1|-
CASSDGVTDTQYF
TGTGCCAGCAGTGACGGGGTCACAGATACGCAGTATTTT
>-|TRBJ1-1|TRBV6-5|-
CASSALRSTEAFF
TGTGCCAGCAGCGCCTTGAGGAGCACTGAAGCTTTCTTT
>-|TRBJ2-3|TRBV27|-
CASSLRGFTDTQYF
TGTGCCAGCAGTTTACGGGGGTTCACAGATACGCAGTATTTT
>-|TRBJ1-2|TRBV2|-
CASSDPDRSSYGYTF
TGTGCCAGCAGTGACCCGGACAGATCTTCCTATGGCTACACCTTC
>-|TRBJ2-5|TRBV5-1|TRBD2
CASSLAGTSGQETQYF
TGCGCCAGCAGCTTGGCCGGAACTAGCGGACAAGAGACCCAGTACTTC
>-|TRBJ2-2|TRBV10-1|-
CASSDGPGGGELFF
TGCGCCAGCAGTGACGGTCCAGGTGGCGGGGAGCTGTTTTTT
>-|TRBJ1-2|TRBV30|-
CAWRSFKGEGNYGYTF
TGTGCCTGGAGGTCTTTTAAAGGGGAGGGAAACTATGGCTACACCTTC
>-|TRBJ2-5|TRBV9|-
CASSVDEGGPQETQYF
TGTGCCAGCAGCGTAGATGAGGGGGGGCCCCAAGAGACCCAGTACTTC
>-|TRBJ1-4|TRBV3-1/TRBV3-2|-
CASSSRGALVEKLFF
TGTGCCAGCAGCTCCCGTGGAGCCCTGGTGGAAAAACTGTTTTTT
>-|TRBJ1-1|TRBV14|-
CASSLTPAGYTEAFF
TGTGCCAGCAGCCTCACTCCGGCCGGGTACACTGAAGCTTTCTTT
>-|TRBJ2-3|TRBV27|TRBD1
CAIGQGLTDTQYF
TGTGCCATCGGACAGGGCCTCACAGATACGCAGTATTTT
>few|TRBJ1-2|TRBV6-5|TRBD1
CASSPQRTGFYGYTF
TGTGCCAGCAGTCCTCAGAGGACAGGGTTCTATGGCTACACCTTC
>-|TRBJ2-5|TRBV7-2|TRBD2
CASSLLAGGPKTQYF
TGTGCCAGCAGCTTACTAGCGGGGGGGCCAAAGACCCAGTACTTC
>once|TRBJ2-5|TRBV6-2/TRBV6-3|-
CASSDFRTEETQYF
TGTGCCAGCAGCGACTTTAGGACAGAAGAGACCCAGTACTTC
>-|TRBJ1-2|TRBV19|TRBD1
CAIEDRGQSYTF
TGTGCCATTGAGGACAGGGGGCAGAGCTACACCTTC
>-|TRBJ2-1|TRBV9|-
CASSVALSSYNEQFF
TGTGCCAGCAGCGTAGCTCTGAGCTCCTACAATGAGCAGTTCTTC
>-|TRBJ1-2|TRBV3-1/TRBV3-2|TRBD1
CASTETGGANYGYTF
TGTGCCAGCACGGAAACAGGGGGAGCTAACTATGGCTACACCTTC
>-|TRBJ2-5|TRBV27|-
CASSKKQSMVQETQYF
TGTGCCAGCAGTAAAAAACAGAGTATGGTTCAAGAGACCCAGTACTTC
>-|TRBJ2-2|TRBV5-4|TRBD1
CASSSQGARTGELFF
TGTGCCAGCAGTTCTCAGGGGGCACGGACCGGGGAGCTGTTTTTT
>-|TRBJ2-1|TRBV19|TRBD2
CASSIARLVPPLAGKYNEQFF
TGTGCCAGTAGTATAGCCCGTCTGGTGCCGCCCCTAGCGGGGAAGTACAATGAGCAGTTCTTC
>-|TRBJ2-3|TRBV5-1|TRBD2
CASSLVGGEVPDTQYF
TGCGCCAGCAGCTTGGTGGGAGGGGAGGTGCCAGATACGCAGTATTTT
>-|TRBJ1-2|TRBV4-1|TRBD1
CASSQALKLPLLQGAEYGYTF
TGCGCCAGCAGCCAAGCACTAAAGCTCCCCCTTCTACAGGGGGCGGAATATGGCTACACCTTC
>-|TRBJ2-5|TRBV7-2|-
CASSLGGMQETQYF
TGTGCCAGCAGCTTAGGCGGGATGCAAGAGACCCAGTACTTC
>-|TRBJ1-1|TRBV10-1|-
CASSETVTQRPPIF
TGCGCCAGCAGTGAGACTGTTACTCAACGCCCACCAATCTTT
>once|TRBJ2-5|TRBV5-1|TRBD2
CASSLSTSGKETQYF
TGCGCCAGCAGCTTGTCGACTAGCGGGAAAGAGACCCAGTACTTC
>-|TRBJ2-3|TRBV2|-
CASSEESRTVWTSTDTQYF
TGTGCCAGCAGTGAAGAGTCGCGGACAGTTTGGACTAGCACAGATACGCAGTATTTT
>-|TRBJ2-2|TRBV7-3|TRBD1
CASSPHATGVHTGELFF
TGTGCCAGCAGCCCACACGCTACAGGGGTACACACCGGGGAGCTGTTTTTT
>-|TRBJ1-1|TRBV7-3|TRBD1
CASSLNPTPGTGVNTEAFF
TGTGCCAGCAGCTTAAACCCAACCCCCGGGACAGGGGTGAACACTGAAGCTTTCTTT
>-|TRBJ2-5|TRBV11-1|-
CASSVGETQYF
TGTGCCAGCAGCGTCGGAGAGACCCAGTACTTC
>-|TRBJ1-6|TRBV12-5|-
CASGRQVDSPLHF
TGTGCTAGTGGTAGACAGGTAGATTCACCCCTCCACTTT
>-|TRBJ2-5|TRBV5-1|TRBD2
CASSLSSGGLQETQYF
TGCGCCAGCAGCTTGTCGAGCGGGGGTCTCCAAGAGACCCAGTACTTC
>-|TRBJ2-5|TRBV2|TRBD2
CASSPMTSEETQYF
TGTGCCAGCAGCCCCATGACTAGCGAAGAGACCCAGTACTTC
>once|TRBJ1-2|TRBV6-6|TRBD1
CASRYLQGANGYTF
TGTGCCAGCAGATACCTACAGGGGGCCAATGGCTACACCTTC
>-|TRBJ1-3|TRBV7-9|TRBD1
CASSPRRQGPGNTIYF
TGTGCCAGCAGCCCCCGTCGACAGGGACCTGGAAACACCATATATTTT
>-|TRBJ2-1|TRBV19|TRBD1
CASSTRQGLGGNEQFF
TGTGCCAGTAGTACCCGACAGGGCTTAGGCGGGAATGAGCAGTTCTTC
>-|TRBJ2-1|TRBV7-8|TRBD1
CASSWRTGNSLWNEQFF
TGTGCCAGCAGCTGGAGGACAGGGAATTCCCTTTGGAATGAGCAGTTCTTC
>-|TRBJ1-1|TRBV11-2|TRBD1
CASSLQGVNTEAFF
TGTGCCAGCAGCCTACAGGGGGTGAACACTGAAGCTTTCTTT
>-|TRBJ1-2|TRBV29-1|TRBD1
CSVPSGTESYGYTF
TGCAGCGTTCCATCCGGGACAGAATCCTATGGCTACACCTTC
>-|TRBJ1-6|TRBV23-1|TRBD1
CASSQCGTGFGSYNSPLHF
TGCGCCAGCAGTCAATGTGGGACAGGGTTTGGATCCTATAATTCACCCCTCCACTTT
>once|TRBJ1-5|TRBV3-1/TRBV3-2|TRBD1
CASSQNDGTGNQPQHF
TGTGCCAGCAGCCAAAACGACGGGACAGGCAATCAGCCCCAGCATTTT
>-|TRBJ1-1|TRBV11-1|-
CASREVGALGTEAFF
TGTGCCAGCAGGGAGGTGGGGGCCCTGGGAACTGAAGCTTTCTTT
>-|TRBJ1-1|TRBV30|-
CAWSAGLPNTEAFF
TGTGCCTGGAGTGCGGGACTCCCGAACACTGAAGCTTTCTTT
>-|TRBJ2-4|TRBV11-1|TRBD2
CASSQGTSGAGDIQYF
TGTGCCAGCAGTCAAGGGACTAGCGGGGCCGGGGACATTCAGTACTTC
>few|TRBJ1-1|TRBV10-3|TRBD1
CAISESGSSGGTEAFF
TGTGCCATCAGTGAGTCGGGGTCGTCAGGGGGCACTGAAGCTTTCTTT
>-|TRBJ2-1|TRBV19|TRBD2
CASSIREGGDEQFF
TGTGCCAGTAGTATTAGGGAGGGAGGTGATGAGCAGTTCTTC
>-|TRBJ2-2|TRBV13|TRBD1
CASSLAAGGNTGELFF
TGTGCCAGCAGCTTGGCGGCAGGGGGAAACACCGGGGAGCTGTTTTTT
>-|TRBJ2-3|TRBV5-1|-
CASSLANGDTQYF
TGCGCCAGCAGCCTCGCCAACGGAGATACGCAGTATTTT
>-|TRBJ2-2|TRBV5-1|TRBD1
CASSFAMTGGTGELFF
TGCGCCAGCAGCTTTGCGATGACAGGGGGCACCGGGGAGCTGTTTTTT
>-|TRBJ2-1|TRBV3-1/TRBV3-2|TRBD2
CASSQPRLAGALNEQFF
TGTGCCAGCAGCCAGCCGAGACTAGCGGGGGCGTTAAATGAGCAGTTCTTC
>-|TRBJ2-5|TRBV5-1|-
CASSLDGYQETQYF
TGCGCCAGCAGCTTGGACGGGTACCAAGAGACCCAGTACTTC
>-|TRBJ1-2|TRBV7-2|-
CASSSSGQGNYGYTF
TGTGCCAGCAGCTCCTCCGGGCAGGGTAACTATGGCTACACCTTC
>-|TRBJ1-2|TRBV18|TRBD1
CASSLGQGNNYGYTF
TGTGCCAGCTCACTTGGACAGGGGAATAACTATGGCTACACCTTC
>-|TRBJ1-5|TRBV5-1|TRBD1
CASSASGQYNQPQHF
TGCGCCAGCAGCGCTTCGGGACAGTACAATCAGCCCCAGCATTTT
>-|TRBJ2-5|TRBV27|-
CASSTLEEAEGTQYF
TGTGCCAGCAGTACACTGGAGGAGGCCGAAGGGACCCAGTACTTC
>-|TRBJ1-1|TRBV29-1|-
CSVVFRVGTEAFF
TGCAGCGTTGTGTTCAGGGTAGGCACTGAAGCTTTCTTT